What follows are 4 T cell receptor beta chains derived from one specimen sequenced in a study of T-cell reconstitution after alpha-beta-depleted transplantation in children. Unique molecular identifiers were used in preparing the TCRbeta library. One entry per CDR3 protein, called by TCRdb with MiXCR from the PCR reads. The sample lists about 400,000 distinct CDR3 sequences; about 14% were seen once. The material was PBMCs, obtained from the stem cell graft. The origin of the receptors is a human donor who donated a stem cell graft to a child with Fanconi anemia.

In regard to this clonotype: The junction differs from germline at one of its ends, possibly a read error. This chain connects TRBV3-1 to TRBJ2-1; D perhaps matches TRBD1 (6 bases). Germline assignment: CDR1 LGHDT and CDR2 YNNKEL (reference sequence). The length of the CDR3 is 17 residues. CDR3 sequence reads: CAISQGVSFLRGNEQFF. The CDR3 nucleotides read TGTGCCATCAGCCAAGGAGTGTCGTTTCTAAGGGGGAATGAGCAGTTCTTC.

The rearrangement joins TRBV29-1 to TRBJ2-7; D may match TRBD1 or TRBD2 (6 bases each). V was shortened by 3 bases and J by 7 bases, with 13 bases between the two germline ends. From germline, CDR1 is SQVTM and CDR2 ANQGSEA. The CDR3 loop spans 12 amino acids. The CDR3 DNA sequence: TGCAGCGTTGATACAGGGAGCGGGGAGCAGTACGTC. Translation: CSVDTGSGEQYV.

The rearrangement links TRBV12-3 or TRBV12-4 to TRBJ1-2, with D uncertain. CDR3 length: 13 residues. The V gene lost 4 bases and the J gene lost 5 bases, with 11 bases spanning the gap. CDR3 loop: CASSSGPGYGYTF. Here the CDR3 DNA reads TGTGCCAGCAGTTCCGGGCCAGGTTATGGCTACACCTTC.

Worth noting for this clonotype: A much more abundant neighbour one base away suggests this may be a read error. The V and J genes are TRBV5-5 and TRBJ2-5; possible D gene TRBD1, 5 bases. Looked up from germline, CDR1 is SGHKS and CDR2 is YYEKEE (reference sequence). The CDR3 length is 15 residues. The CDR3 loop is CASSSDQGRSETHYF. The CDR3 DNA follows: TGTGCCAGCAGCTCAGACCAGGGTAGGAGCGAGACCCATTACTTC.